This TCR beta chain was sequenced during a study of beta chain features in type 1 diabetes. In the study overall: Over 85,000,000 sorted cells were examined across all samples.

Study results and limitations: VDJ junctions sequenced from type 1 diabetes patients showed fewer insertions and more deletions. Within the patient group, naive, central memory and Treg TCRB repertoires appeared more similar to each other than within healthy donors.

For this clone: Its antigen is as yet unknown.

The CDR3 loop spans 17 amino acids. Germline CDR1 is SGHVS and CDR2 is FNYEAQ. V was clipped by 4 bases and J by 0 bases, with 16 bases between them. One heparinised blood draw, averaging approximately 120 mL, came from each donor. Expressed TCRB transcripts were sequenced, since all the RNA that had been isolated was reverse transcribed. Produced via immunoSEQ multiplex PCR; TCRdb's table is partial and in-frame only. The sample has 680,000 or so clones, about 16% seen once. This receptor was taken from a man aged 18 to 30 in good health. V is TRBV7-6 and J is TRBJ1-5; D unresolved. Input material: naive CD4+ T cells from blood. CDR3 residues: CASSSLVGPYSNQPQHF. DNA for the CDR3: TGTGCCAGCAGCTCTCTAGTCGGACCCTATAGCAATCAGCCCCAGCATTTT.